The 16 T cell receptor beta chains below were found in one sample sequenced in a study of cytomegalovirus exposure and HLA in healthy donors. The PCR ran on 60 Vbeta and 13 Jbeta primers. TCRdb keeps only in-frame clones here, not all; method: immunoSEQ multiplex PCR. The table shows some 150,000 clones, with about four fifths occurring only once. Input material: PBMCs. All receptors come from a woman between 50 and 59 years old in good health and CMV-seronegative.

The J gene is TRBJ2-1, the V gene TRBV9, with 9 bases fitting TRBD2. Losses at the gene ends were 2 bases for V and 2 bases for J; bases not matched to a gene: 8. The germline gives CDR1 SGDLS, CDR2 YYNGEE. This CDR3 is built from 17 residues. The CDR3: CASSVSGGRGTYNEQFF. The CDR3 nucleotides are TGTGCCAGCAGCGTTTCTGGCGGGAGGGGAACCTACAATGAGCAGTTCTTC.

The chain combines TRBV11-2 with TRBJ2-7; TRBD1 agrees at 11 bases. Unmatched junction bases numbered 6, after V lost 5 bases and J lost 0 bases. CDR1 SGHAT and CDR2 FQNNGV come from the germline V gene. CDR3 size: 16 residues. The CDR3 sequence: CASSNTGTGGSYEQYF. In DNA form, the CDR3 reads TGTGCCAGCAGCAACACCGGGACAGGGGGCTCCTACGAGCAGTACTTC.

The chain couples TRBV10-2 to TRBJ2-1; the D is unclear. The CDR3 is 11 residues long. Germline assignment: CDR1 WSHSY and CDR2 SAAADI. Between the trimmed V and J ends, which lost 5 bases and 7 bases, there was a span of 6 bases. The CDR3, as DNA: TGCGCCAGCAGTCTCTCGAATGAGCAGTTCTTC. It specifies CASSLSNEQFF.

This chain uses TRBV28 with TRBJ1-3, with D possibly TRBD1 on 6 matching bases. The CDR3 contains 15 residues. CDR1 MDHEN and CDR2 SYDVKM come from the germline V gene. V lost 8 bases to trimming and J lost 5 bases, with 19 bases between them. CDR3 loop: CASCLGGAVRNTIYF. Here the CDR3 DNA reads TGTGCCAGCTGCCTGGGGGGGGCAGTTAGAAACACCATATATTTT.

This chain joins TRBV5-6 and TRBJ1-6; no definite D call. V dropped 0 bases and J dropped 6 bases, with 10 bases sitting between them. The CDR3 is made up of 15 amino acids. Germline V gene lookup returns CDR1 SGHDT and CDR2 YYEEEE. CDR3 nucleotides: TGTGCCAGCAGCTTGGCGCCAGACTTTAATTCACCCCTCCACTTT. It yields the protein CASSLAPDFNSPLHF.

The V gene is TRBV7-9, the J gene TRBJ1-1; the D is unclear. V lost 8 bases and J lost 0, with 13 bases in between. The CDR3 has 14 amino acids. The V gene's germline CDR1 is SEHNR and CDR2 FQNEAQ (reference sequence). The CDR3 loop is CASSRSGMNTEAFF. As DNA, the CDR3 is TGTGCCAGCTCCCGGTCCGGGATGAACACTGAAGCTTTCTTT.

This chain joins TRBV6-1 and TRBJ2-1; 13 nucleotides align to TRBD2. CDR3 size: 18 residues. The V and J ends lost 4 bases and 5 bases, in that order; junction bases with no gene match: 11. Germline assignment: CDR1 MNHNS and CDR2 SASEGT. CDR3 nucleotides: TGTGCCAGCAGTGCAATACTAGCGGGAGGGCCGTCGGACAATGAGCAGTTCTTC. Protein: CASSAILAGGPSDNEQFF.

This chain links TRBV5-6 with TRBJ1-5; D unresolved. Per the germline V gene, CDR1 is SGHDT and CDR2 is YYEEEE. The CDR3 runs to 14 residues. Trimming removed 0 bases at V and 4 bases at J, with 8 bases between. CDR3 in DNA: TGTGCCAGCAGCTTGGGCAGGAGGAATCAGCCCCAGCATTTT. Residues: CASSLGRRNQPQHF.

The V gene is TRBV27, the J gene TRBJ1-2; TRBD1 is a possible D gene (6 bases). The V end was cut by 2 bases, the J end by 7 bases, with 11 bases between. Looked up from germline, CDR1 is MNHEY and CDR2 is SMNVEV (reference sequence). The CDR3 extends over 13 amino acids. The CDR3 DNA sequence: TGTGCCAGCAGTTTAGGGCAGGGGACTGGCTACACCTTC. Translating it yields CASSLGQGTGYTF.

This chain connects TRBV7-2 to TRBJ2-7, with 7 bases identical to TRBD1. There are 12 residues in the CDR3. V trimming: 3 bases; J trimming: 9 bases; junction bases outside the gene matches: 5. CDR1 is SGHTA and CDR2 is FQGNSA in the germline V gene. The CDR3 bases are TGTGCCAGCAGCTTGGACAGGATGCGGCAGTACTTC. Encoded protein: CASSLDRMRQYF.

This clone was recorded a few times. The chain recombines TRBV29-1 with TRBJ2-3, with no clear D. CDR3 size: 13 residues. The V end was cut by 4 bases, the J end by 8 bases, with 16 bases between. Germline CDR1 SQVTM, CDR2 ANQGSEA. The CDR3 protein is CSVVPLADATQYF. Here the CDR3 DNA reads TGCAGCGTTGTCCCCTTGGCGGATGCTACGCAGTATTTT.

The CDR3: CASSLALADTGELFF. DNA of the CDR3: TGTGCCAGCAGCTTAGCGCTAGCGGACACCGGGGAGCTGTTTTTT. The chain has TRBV7-2 and TRBJ2-2; TRBD2 matches at 7 bases. The CDR3 is 15 amino acids. The germline V gene encodes CDR1 SGHTA and CDR2 FQGNSA. V shed 0 bases and J 3 bases; nucleotides not matched to a gene: 1.

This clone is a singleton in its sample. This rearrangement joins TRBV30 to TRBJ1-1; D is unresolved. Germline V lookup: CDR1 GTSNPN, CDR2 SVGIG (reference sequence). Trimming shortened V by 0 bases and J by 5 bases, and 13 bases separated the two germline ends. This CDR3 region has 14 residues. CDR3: CAWSVRGMVTEAFF. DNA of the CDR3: TGTGCCTGGAGTGTACGAGGGATGGTGACTGAAGCTTTCTTT.

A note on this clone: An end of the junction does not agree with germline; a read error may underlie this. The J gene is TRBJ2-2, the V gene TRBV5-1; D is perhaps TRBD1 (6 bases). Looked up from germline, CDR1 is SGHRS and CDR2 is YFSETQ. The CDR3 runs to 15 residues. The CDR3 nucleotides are TGCGCCAGCAGCTTGGACAGGGCGAAAACCGGGGAGCTGTTTTTT. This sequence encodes CASSLDRAKTGELFF. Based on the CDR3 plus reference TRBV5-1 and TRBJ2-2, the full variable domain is KAGVTQTPRYLIKTRGQQVTLSCSPISGHRSVSWYQQTPGQGLQFLFEYFSETQRNKGNFPGRFSGRQFSNSRSEMNVSTLELGDSALYLCASSLDRAKTGELFFGEGSRLTVL.

The CDR3 region is CSVAYGGDTQYF. The CDR3, as DNA: TGCAGCGTTGCGTATGGGGGGGATACGCAGTATTTT. The genes are TRBV29-1 and TRBJ2-3, with D tentatively TRBD2 (6 bases). V was clipped by 4 bases and J by 6 bases, with 11 bases between them. Germline lookup yields CDR1 SQVTM and CDR2 ANQGSEA. CDR3 length equals 12 residues.

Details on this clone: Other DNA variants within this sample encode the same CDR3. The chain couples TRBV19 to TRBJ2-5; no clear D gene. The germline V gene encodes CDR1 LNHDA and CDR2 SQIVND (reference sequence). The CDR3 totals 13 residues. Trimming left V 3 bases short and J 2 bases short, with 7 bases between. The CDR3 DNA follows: TGTGCCAGTAGTATCCAGGTACAAGAGACCCAGTACTTC. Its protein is CASSIQVQETQYF.